The clone carrying this T cell receptor (beta chain) appeared once. This specimen comes from a study of blood T cell repertoires in COVID-19. Cohorts were assigned according to the clinical history that participants reported. Germline values: CDR1 SEHNR, CDR2 FQNEAQ (reference sequence). The CDR3 is made up of 13 amino acids. V lost 1 base, J lost 7 bases, and 5 bases lay in between. Sequenced by immunoSEQ multiplex PCR; TCRdb stores in-frame clones only, minus some. The sample lists 240,000 or so clones, about nine tenths occurring once. The chain combines TRBV7-9 with TRBJ1-6; D is ambiguous. Material for sequencing was PBMCs or T cells enriched from blood (not recorded which). This clonotype was sampled from a man in his forties or fifties who had been exposed to COVID-19. The CDR3 region is CASSLGGNSPLHF. In DNA, the CDR3 is TGTGCCAGCAGCTTAGGAGGGAATTCACCCCTCCACTTT.